These 20 T cell receptor beta chains share one sample of origin, sequenced in a study of T cell repertoires in cytomegalovirus infection. These receptors have no known antigen. In TCRdb, the reads were re-called with MiXCR into one record per CDR3 protein. The sample includes 250,000 to 300,000 distinct CDR3 sequences, roughly a fifth of them seen just once. The sequenced sample was cultured PBMCs, obtained from culture after CMV antigen stimulation. The receptor source for this set is a human donor in good health (CMV status not recorded). Some clones in this sample may be carry-over from other donors' samples.

This clonotype has just a few counts. V and J are TRBV5-4 and TRBJ2-3; 7 nucleotides match TRBD1. This CDR3 region has 15 residues. Trimming cost V 3 bases and J 5 bases; bases outside gene matches: 9. Germline CDR1 and CDR2: SGHNT and YYREEE (reference sequence). This CDR3 reads CASSSTRQGGDTQYF. The CDR3 region has the DNA TGTGCCAGCAGCTCGACCCGACAGGGCGGAGATACGCAGTATTTT.

This clonotype has more than one count but fewer than ten. This chain uses TRBV12-3 or TRBV12-4 with TRBJ2-2; TRBD2 matches 12 bases. V dropped 6 bases and J dropped 3; count of bases not matched to a gene: 5. CDR3 size: 16 residues. In nucleotides, the CDR3 is TGTGCCAGCAGCCGAAGACTAGCGGGAGACACCGGGGAGCTGTTTTTT. Translation: CASSRRLAGDTGELFF.

This clonotype was detected a few times. The chain employs TRBV12-3 or TRBV12-4 and TRBJ2-2, with a possible D match to TRBD2 (5 bases). This CDR3 region has 14 residues. V was clipped by 2 bases and J by 7 bases, with 11 bases between them. CDR3 sequence reads: CASSLTRGGGELFF. Here the CDR3 DNA reads TGTGCCAGCAGTTTAACTAGAGGAGGCGGGGAGCTGTTTTTT.

This clonotype was seen many times. DNA of the CDR3: TGTGCCAGCAGCTTGGGGGCAGGGGTTAAAGATACGCAGTATTTT. Residues: CASSLGAGVKDTQYF. This chain connects TRBV7-2 to TRBJ2-3, with a tentative D call TRBD1 (6 bases). This CDR3 contains 15 residues. Trimming cost V 3 bases and J 5 bases, with 15 bases left between them. In germline, CDR1 is SGHTA, CDR2 FQGNSA.

This clonotype appeared many times. The chain carries TRBV7-2 and TRBJ2-5; 9 bases agree with TRBD2. The CDR3 consists of 14 residues. After removal of 8 bases from V and 5 bases from J, the junction contained 9 bases not matched to a gene. CDR1 and CDR2 (germline): SGHTA, FQGNSA. In DNA form, the CDR3 reads TGTGCCAGCCTCAGCGGGAGGCCCGGTGAGACCCAGTACTTC. It yields the protein CASLSGRPGETQYF.

The gene calls are TRBV12-3 or TRBV12-4 and TRBJ2-2; the D gene is possibly TRBD1 (6 bases). Trimming took 7 bases from V and 8 from J, leaving 11 bases between them. This CDR3 spans 12 amino acids. CDR3 bases: TGTGCCAGCAACGTTGGGACAGGGGAGCTGTTTTTT. Translating it yields CASNVGTGELFF.

This clonotype was recorded a few times. The CDR3 nucleotides are TGTGCCAGCTCACGCTCTTCCGGGTCCACGAACACCGGGGAGCTGTTTTTT. Its translation is CASSRSSGSTNTGELFF. The V gene is TRBV18, the J gene TRBJ2-2, with no clear D. The CDR3 is made up of 17 amino acids. The V end was cut by 4 bases, the J end by 0 bases, with 15 bases between. Germline V gene lookup returns CDR1 KGHSH and CDR2 LQKENI.

CDR3 DNA sequence: TGTGCCAGCACCATGACAGGTTTGGGCAATCAGCCCCAGCATTTT. Protein: CASTMTGLGNQPQHF. The chain joins TRBV5-8 to TRBJ1-5; D may be TRBD1 (6 bases). Trimming took 6 bases from V and 2 from J, leaving 15 bases between them. CDR1 is SGHTS, CDR2 YDEGEE, per germline. This CDR3 is built from 15 residues.

In this sample, this clonotype turned up a few times. The chain has TRBV7-2 and TRBJ1-6; possibly TRBD1 for D (5 bases). The V end lost 5 bases, the J end lost 11 bases, and 10 bases lay between the germline ends. This CDR3 is 12 amino acids long. In germline, CDR1 is SGHTA, CDR2 FQGNSA. The CDR3 region has the DNA TGTGCCAGCAGCCGAGGGGACGCACCCCTCCACTTT. Translating it yields CASSRGDAPLHF.

This chain joins TRBV29-1 and TRBJ2-7, with D tentatively TRBD1 (6 bases). Trimming took off 0 bases at V and 5 bases at J, with 20 bases between the two ends. In germline, CDR1 is SQVTM, CDR2 ANQGSEA. This CDR3 is built from 16 residues. CDR3 in amino acids: CSVEDLTGEGEDEQYF. CDR3 DNA: TGCAGCGTTGAAGATCTGACAGGAGAGGGAGAAGACGAGCAGTACTTC.

This clonotype has more than one count but fewer than ten. V and J are TRBV7-2 and TRBJ2-4; D is ambiguous. Germline V gene sequence: CDR1 SGHTA, CDR2 FQGNSA. V was pared by 11 bases and J by 6 bases, with 14 bases between. The CDR3 has 12 residues. In DNA, the CDR3 is TGTGCCTCGGATGTGGGGTCAAACATTCAGTACTTC. This encodes CASDVGSNIQYF. The whole variable domain, remainder taken from reference TRBV7-2 and TRBJ2-4, is GAGVSQSPSNKVTEKGKDVELRCDPISGHTALYWYRQSLGQGLEFLIYFQGNSAPDKSGLPSDRFSAERTGGSVSTLTIQRTQQEDSAVYLCASDVGSNIQYFGAGTRLSVL.

This clonotype was observed many times. The V and J genes are TRBV11-2 and TRBJ2-1; 11 nucleotides agree with TRBD2. With 5 bases clipped from V and 8 bases from J, the junction kept 11 bases outside the gene matches. Germline CDR1 reads SGHAT; CDR2 reads FQNNGV. The CDR3 is 16 amino acids. The DNA of the CDR3 is TGTGCCAGCAGCATCCGACTAGCGGGACCTTGGGATGAGCAGTTCTTC. This codes for CASSIRLAGPWDEQFF.

This clonotype was counted a few times. V is TRBV11-1 and J is TRBJ1-1; D gene unclear. This CDR3 region has 12 residues. Germline V gives CDR1 SGHAT, CDR2 FQDESV (reference sequence). The V end lost 5 bases, the J end lost 7 bases, and 11 bases lay between the germline ends. CDR3 DNA sequence: TGTGCCAGCAGCAGTCTTCGGATTGAAGCTTTCTTT. As protein: CASSSLRIEAFF.

This clonotype was detected a few times. This may arise from a read error, as a much more abundant clone is one base away. This chain links TRBV9 with TRBJ2-3; 7 nucleotides match TRBD1. The CDR3 contains 14 residues. Trimming took 4 bases from V and 2 from J; bases not matched to a gene: 4. CDR1 and CDR2 (germline): SGDLS, YYNGEE. DNA for the CDR3: TGTGCCAGCAGCCAGGGACAGAACACAGATACGCAGTATTTT. Its translation is CASSQGQNTDTQYF.

This chain uses TRBV7-2 with TRBJ1-1, with D perhaps matching TRBD1 (6 bases). The CDR3 runs to 13 residues. Germline V lookup: CDR1 SGHTA, CDR2 FQGNSA. V was trimmed by 2 bases and J by 4 bases, leaving 8 bases between them. The CDR3 DNA reads as TGTGCCAGCAGCTTAAACAGGGTCACTGAAGCTTTCTTT. Translating gives CASSLNRVTEAFF.

This clonotype showed up many times. The genes are TRBV7-8 and TRBJ2-3; 8 bases are a match to TRBD2. The V gene's germline CDR1 is SGHVS and CDR2 FQNEAQ. V was pared by 5 bases and J by 4 bases, with 5 bases of the junction left unmatched. CDR3 size: 14 residues. DNA of the CDR3: TGTGCCAGCAGCCTTAGCGGGACATCAGATACGCAGTATTTT. It translates to CASSLSGTSDTQYF. Full variable domain (outside the CDR3, taken from reference TRBV7-8 and TRBJ2-3): GAGVSQSPRYKVAKRGQDVALRCDPISGHVSLFWYQQALGQGPEFLTYFQNEAQLDKSGLPSDRFFAERPEGSVSTLKIQRTQQEDSAVYLCASSLSGTSDTQYFGPGTRLTVL.

The chain is built from TRBV20-1 and TRBJ2-5, with 7 bases lining up with TRBD2. V trimming: 0 bases; J trimming: 5 bases; junction bases outside the gene matches: 12. Per the germline V gene, CDR1 is DFQATT and CDR2 is SNEGSKA (reference sequence). There are 16 residues in the CDR3. Here the CDR3 reads CSARDFGGEGWETQYF. CDR3 sequence (DNA): TGCAGTGCTAGAGATTTCGGCGGGGAGGGATGGGAGACCCAGTACTTC.

V usage is TRBV6-6 and J usage is TRBJ2-1; 9 nucleotides match TRBD2. V was clipped by 5 bases and J by 7 bases; unmatched bases: 9. Germline V gene data show CDR1 as MNHNY and CDR2 as SVGAGI (reference sequence). The CDR3 is 15 residues long. The CDR3 nucleotides are TGTGCCAGCAGTACCGGGGGAGCGGGAGGTAATGAGCAGTTCTTC. It specifies CASSTGGAGGNEQFF.

The chain recombines TRBV12-3 or TRBV12-4 with TRBJ2-5; D uncertain. This CDR3 is 13 amino acids long. Trimming left V 3 bases short and J 2 bases short, with 7 bases between. CDR3 loop: CASSLQQQETQYF. In DNA, the CDR3 is TGTGCCAGCAGTTTGCAACAGCAAGAGACCCAGTACTTC.

This clonotype was observed a few times. The genes are TRBV27 and TRBJ1-1; the D is unclear. CDR1 and CDR2 (germline): MNHEY, SMNVEV (reference sequence). V was clipped by 3 bases and J by 6 bases, with 11 bases between them. CDR3 length: 13 amino acids. The CDR3 DNA reads as TGTGCCAGCAGTTTGTCGTCTCGCTCTGAAGCTTTCTTT. Protein: CASSLSSRSEAFF.